Each of the 5 T cell receptor beta chains below was sequenced from the same sample in a study of blood T cells in healthy people across ages (dated by TCRdb to about 2015). The library was made by 5' RACE. These reads were obtained on an Illumina HiSeq 2500. A second PCR of roughly 7 to 11 cycles was performed with a sample-barcoded 5' primer and a J-beta primer mix. TCRdb itself trimmed the public reads at Q25 with fastp, ran MiXCR and retained productive beta chains. Rows are unified per CDR3 protein, each entry keeping the most common DNA and genes. The sample table holds 700,000 to 800,000 distinct CDR3 sequences, of which more than 40% were seen once. About 20% of the sample is held by the ten biggest clonotypes. The specimen sequenced was blood. The receptors originated from a woman aged 60 to 75 in good health.

The J gene is TRBJ2-3, the V gene TRBV7-3, with 10 bases that match TRBD2. Unmatched junction bases numbered 2, after V lost 2 bases and J lost 0 bases. Germline loops: CDR1 SGHTA, CDR2 FQGTGA. CDR3 length equals 16 residues. CDR3: CASSLWTSGSTDTQYF. In DNA form, the CDR3 reads TGTGCCAGCAGCTTATGGACTAGCGGAAGCACAGATACGCAGTATTTT.

This clonotype has just a few counts. The chain is built from TRBV24-1 and TRBJ2-3; no clear D. The CDR3 runs to 12 residues. Germline lookup yields CDR1 KGHDR and CDR2 SFDVKD. Between the trimmed V and J ends, which lost 7 bases and 5 bases, there was a span of 9 bases. The CDR3 bases are TGTGCCACCAGGGACCGCCGAGATACGCAGTATTTT. It encodes CATRDRRDTQYF.

The rearrangement links TRBV3-1 to TRBJ2-3; 12 nucleotides line up with TRBD2. CDR3 length: 16 amino acids. The J segment lost 3 bases and the V segment lost 4 bases, leaving 5 bases of the junction unmatched. Germline V CDR1 and CDR2: LGHDT, YNNKEL (reference sequence). The CDR3 sequence is CASSPWTSGETDTQYF. As DNA, the CDR3 is TGTGCCAGCAGCCCCTGGACTAGCGGGGAAACAGATACGCAGTATTTT.

This clonotype appeared a few times. The chain employs TRBV12-3 or TRBV12-4 and TRBJ1-2; the D gene is possibly TRBD1 (5 bases). The CDR3 extends over 14 amino acids. V was shortened by 3 bases and J by 8 bases, with 16 bases between the two germline ends. The CDR3 region is CASSLGGNLEGYTF. In DNA form, the CDR3 reads TGTGCCAGCAGTTTGGGGGGGAACTTGGAGGGCTACACCTTC.

The chain links TRBV7-2 to TRBJ2-1; the match to TRBD2 covers 16 bases. Trimming removed 5 bases from V and 14 bases from J; junction bases left unmatched: 9. Germline CDR1 is SGHTA and CDR2 is FQGNSA. This CDR3 comprises 15 residues. CDR3 region: CASSEEGTSGRAKFF. The CDR3 nucleotides read TGTGCCAGCAGCGAGGAAGGGACTAGCGGGAGGGCCAAGTTCTTC.